Listed here are 31 T cell receptor beta chains from one sample, sequenced in a study of blood T cell repertoires in COVID-19. Profiling relied on immunoSEQ multiplex PCR, and the TCRdb table lists in-frame clones only, not all of them. The sample has fewer than 250,000 clones, roughly 80% seen once. The sequenced sample was PBMCs or T cells enriched from blood (not recorded which). The receptors derive from a woman in her 30s who had recovered from COVID-19.

The chain recombines TRBV28 with TRBJ2-5; maybe TRBD1 (6 bases). The CDR3 loop spans 15 amino acids. Germline CDR1 reads MDHEN; CDR2 reads SYDVKM. V was trimmed by 7 bases and J by 4 bases, leaving 19 bases between them. The CDR3 loop is CASTTAGALGETQYF. Written as DNA, the CDR3 is TGTGCCAGCACCACCGCAGGGGCGCTTGGAGAGACCCAGTACTTC.

The chain links TRBV3-1 (or the pseudogene TRBV3-2) to TRBJ2-1; D ambiguous. There are 11 residues in the CDR3. CDR1 is LGHDT and CDR2 is YNNKEL in the germline V gene (reference sequence). V lost 5 bases, J lost 7 bases, and 6 bases lay in between. The CDR3 sequence is CASSLENEQFF. In DNA, the CDR3 is TGTGCCAGCAGCTTAGAAAATGAGCAGTTCTTC.

The rearrangement uses TRBV7-9 and TRBJ1-1; TRBD1 is a possible D gene (5 bases). V was cut by 1 base and J by 0 bases, with 9 bases left in between. CDR1 is SEHNR and CDR2 is FQNEAQ in the germline V gene (reference sequence). This CDR3 spans 15 amino acids. CDR3 DNA: TGTGCCAGCAGCTTAGACCTAGGGGTGAACACTGAAGCTTTCTTT. Protein sequence: CASSLDLGVNTEAFF.

V usage is TRBV3-1 (or the pseudogene TRBV3-2) and J usage is TRBJ2-5, with 7 bases identical to TRBD1. The CDR3 is 15 amino acids. The germline V gene encodes CDR1 LGHDT and CDR2 YNNKEL (reference sequence). The V and J ends lost 3 bases and 3 bases, in that order; junction bases with no gene match: 7. CDR3 DNA: TGTGCCAGCAGCCAGAATCTGGGACAGAAAGAGACCCAGTACTTC. This sequence encodes CASSQNLGQKETQYF.

V and J are TRBV11-2 and TRBJ2-7; 9 bases are a match to TRBD1. The length of the CDR3 is 15 residues. J gave up 7 bases and V 0 bases, and 7 bases lay outside the gene matches. The germline CDR1 and CDR2 sequences are SGHAT and FQNNGV. CDR3 amino acids: CASSLDIGTGHEQYF. The CDR3 coding sequence is TGTGCCAGCAGCTTAGATATAGGGACAGGGCATGAGCAGTACTTC.

The chain employs TRBV6-5 and TRBJ1-2; D perhaps matches TRBD1 (5 bases). CDR3 length: 16 residues. The V gene's germline CDR1 is MNHEY and CDR2 SVGAGI. V was clipped by 0 bases and J by 2 bases, with 13 bases between them. CDR3 amino acids: CASSYSAGGGNYGYTF. The CDR3 DNA reads TGTGCCAGCAGTTACTCGGCGGGGGGAGGAAACTATGGCTACACCTTC.

The chain carries TRBV19 and TRBJ1-1; 9 bases map to TRBD1. CDR1 and CDR2 from the germline V gene are LNHDA and SQIVND (reference sequence). V gave up 4 bases and J gave up 1 base; unmatched junction bases: 1. CDR3 length: 14 amino acids. The CDR3 spells CASSTTGGNTEAFF. The DNA of the CDR3 is TGTGCCAGTAGTACGACAGGGGGGAACACTGAAGCTTTCTTT.

As concerns this clone: Because the CDR3's place on the DNA is in doubt, the DNA is left out and the CDR3 is given as listed by TCRdb. The rearrangement links TRBV21-1 to TRBJ1-3. TRBV21-1 is classified as a pseudogene. The CDR3 adds up to 16 amino acids, both ends counted. CDR3 region: CASSKVEVATGNTIYF.

This clone was detected ten times or more. The chain couples TRBV7-2 to TRBJ2-7; 10 nucleotides match TRBD2. V was pared by 5 bases and J by 9 bases, with 10 bases of the junction left unmatched. Germline-derived CDR1 and CDR2 are SGHTA and FQGNSA. There are 14 residues in the CDR3. The CDR3 DNA is TGTGCCAGCAGCCCGCTAGCGGGGGCGGGGGGGCAGTACGTC. It encodes CASSPLAGAGGQYV.

The chain employs TRBV3-1 (or the pseudogene TRBV3-2) and TRBJ1-1; tentative D call: TRBD1 (6 bases). The CDR3 spans 13 residues. Between the trimmed V and J ends, which lost 6 bases and 6 bases, there was a span of 14 bases. Looked up from germline, CDR1 is LGHDT and CDR2 is YNNKEL (reference sequence). For the CDR3, the DNA is TGTGCCAGCAGGCAGGGGCTGGGAGCTGAAGCTTTCTTT. The encoded protein is CASRQGLGAEAFF.

CDR3 residues: CASSRGTGAENTGELFF. The CDR3 DNA reads as TGTGCCAGCAGCCGAGGGACAGGGGCTGAGAACACCGGGGAGCTGTTTTTT. The chain carries TRBV7-9 and TRBJ2-2, with TRBD1 matching over 10 bases. The germline V gene encodes CDR1 SEHNR and CDR2 FQNEAQ (reference sequence). V lost 5 bases to trimming and J lost 1 base; unmatched junction nucleotides: 7. This CDR3 is 17 amino acids long.

V gene TRBV3-1 (or the pseudogene TRBV3-2) combines with J gene TRBJ1-3; 7 bases align to TRBD1. CDR3 size: 16 residues. The germline V gene has CDR1 LGHDT and CDR2 YNNKEL (reference sequence). The J segment lost 2 bases and the V segment lost 1 base, leaving 5 bases of the junction unmatched. In nucleotides, the CDR3 is TGTGCCAGCAGCCAAGTTCATGGGACAGCTGGAAACACCATATATTTT. It yields the protein CASSQVHGTAGNTIYF.

The V call is TRBV2, the J call TRBJ2-1; 9 bases align to TRBD2. The CDR3 spans 15 residues. The J segment lost 5 bases and the V segment lost 10 bases, leaving 12 bases of the junction unmatched. Germline CDR1 reads SNHLY; CDR2 reads FYNNEI. The CDR3 region has the DNA TGTGCCACGAGGGACCCGCGGGGGGGCCACAATGAGCAGTTCTTC. Its translation is CATRDPRGGHNEQFF.

The CDR3 spells CASSQELGGTQHF. DNA of the CDR3: TGTGCCAGCAGCCAAGAACTAGGTGGAACCCAGCATTTT. The V and J genes are TRBV3-1 (or the pseudogene TRBV3-2) and TRBJ1-5; D uncertain. The germline V gene encodes CDR1 LGHDT and CDR2 YNNKEL (reference sequence). The CDR3 has 13 amino acids. Trimming left V 0 bases short and J 11 bases short, with 11 bases between.

The V call is TRBV27, the J call TRBJ1-1; TRBD1 might be the D (6 bases). Trimming stripped 2 bases from V and 8 bases from J, with 15 bases between. The CDR3 has 14 residues. The V gene's germline CDR1 is MNHEY and CDR2 SMNVEV (reference sequence). The CDR3: CASSLAGVGSEAFF. The CDR3, as DNA: TGTGCCAGCAGTTTAGCAGGGGTTGGTTCCGAAGCTTTCTTT.

This chain joins TRBV7-6 and TRBJ2-3; 7 nucleotides line up with TRBD2. The ends lost 1 base at V and 1 base at J; junction bases unmatched: 8. This CDR3 has 17 residues. The germline V gene has CDR1 SGHVS and CDR2 FNYEAQ. The CDR3 here is CASSLGISGHRTDTQYF. The DNA for the CDR3 is TGTGCCAGCAGCTTAGGGATTAGCGGGCACCGCACAGATACGCAGTATTTT.

This chain links TRBV28 with TRBJ2-1; 10 bases map to TRBD2. The CDR3 covers 16 residues. The V and J ends lost 7 bases and 2 bases, in that order; junction bases with no gene match: 8. Germline V gene lookup returns CDR1 MDHEN and CDR2 SYDVKM. The CDR3 loop reads CASNPIAGGPYNEQFF. In DNA, the CDR3 is TGTGCCAGCAACCCTATAGCGGGGGGACCCTACAATGAGCAGTTCTTC.

This clone was counted between two and nine times. The chain carries TRBV19 and TRBJ1-2; 8 bases match TRBD1. CDR3 size: 15 residues. J gave up 4 bases and V 8 bases, and 12 bases lay outside the gene matches. CDR1 and CDR2 from the germline V gene are LNHDA and SQIVND (reference sequence). The DNA for the CDR3 is TGTGCCAGTCTGGGAATAGACAGGGGTGGCTATGGCTACACCTTC. Translated, it gives CASLGIDRGGYGYTF.

This sequence joins TRBV7-8 and TRBJ2-5, with TRBD1 as a possible D gene (6 bases). Trimming shortened V by 4 bases and J by 5 bases, and 11 bases separated the two germline ends. The CDR3 is 13 residues long. Germline CDR1 and CDR2: SGHVS and FQNEAQ. This CDR3 is CASSSQGPETQYF. The DNA of the CDR3 is TGTGCCAGCAGCTCCCAGGGGCCGGAGACCCAGTACTTC.

The CDR3 DNA follows: TGTGCCAGTAGTATTTCGGGACAGGGTTCCCGATATAGCAATCAGCCCCAGCATTTT. This codes for CASSISGQGSRYSNQPQHF. The chain combines TRBV19 with TRBJ1-5; 9 nucleotides align to TRBD1. The ends lost 3 bases at V and 0 bases at J; junction bases unmatched: 12. Germline lookup yields CDR1 LNHDA and CDR2 SQIVND (reference sequence). The CDR3 runs 19 residues. Drawing the rest from reference TRBV19 and TRBJ1-5, the complete variable domain is DGGITQSPKYLFRKEGQNVTLSCEQNLNHDAMYWYRQDPGQGLRLIYYSQIVNDFQKGDIAEGYSVSREKKESFPLTVTSAQKNPTAFYLCASSISGQGSRYSNQPQHFGDGTRLSIL.

This clone has a single count. This rearrangement joins TRBV5-1 to TRBJ2-1; 15 bases are shared with TRBD2. The CDR3 length is 18 residues. Germline assignment: CDR1 SGHRS and CDR2 YFSETQ. J lost 4 bases, V lost 1 base, and 6 bases had no gene match. CDR3 sequence: CASSLRTSGGAGYNEQFF. Here the CDR3 DNA reads TGCGCCAGCAGCTTGAGGACTAGCGGGGGGGCCGGGTACAATGAGCAGTTCTTC.

This sequence joins TRBV5-4 and TRBJ1-1, with D uncertain. This CDR3 is built from 14 residues. CDR1 is SGHNT, CDR2 YYREEE, per germline (reference sequence). V was clipped by 5 bases and J by 0 bases, with 11 bases between them. This chain's CDR3 is CASSYAGVNTEAFF. The CDR3 bases are TGTGCCAGCAGTTACGCGGGAGTGAACACTGAAGCTTTCTTT.

The chain couples TRBV5-1 to TRBJ1-1; 9 nucleotides agree with TRBD1. This CDR3 is 16 amino acids long. V dropped 0 bases and J dropped 0; count of bases not matched to a gene: 3. In germline, CDR1 is SGHRS, CDR2 YFSETQ. The CDR3 sequence: CASSLGDRDMNTEAFF. CDR3 DNA: TGCGCCAGCAGCTTGGGGGACAGGGACATGAACACTGAAGCTTTCTTT.

The genes are TRBV2 and TRBJ2-5; 10 bases are shared with TRBD1. V shed 1 base and J 7 bases; nucleotides not matched to a gene: 9. This CDR3 has 16 amino acids. From germline, CDR1 is SNHLY and CDR2 FYNNEI. The CDR3 DNA reads TGTGCCAGCAGTGAAGGTCCGGGACAGGGGCTTGGGACCCAGTACTTC. This sequence encodes CASSEGPGQGLGTQYF.

The chain uses TRBV1 and TRBJ1-3; TRBD1, the D gene given by the table, was not confirmed from the DNA. TRBV1 is shown as a pseudogene. CDR3 length: 18 amino acids. In DNA, the CDR3 is TGCACCAGCAGCCAAGTAAGGAGGGGACAGAGCTCTGGAAACACCATATATTTT. It is translated as CTSSQVRRGQSSGNTIYF.

The rearrangement joins TRBV27 to TRBJ2-7; 8 bases are a match to TRBD1. With V trimmed by 10 bases and J by 2 bases, 10 bases remained unmatched. The CDR3 has 14 amino acids. The germline gives CDR1 MNHEY, CDR2 SMNVEV (reference sequence). The CDR3 DNA sequence: TGTGCCACTGAGAAGGGACAGGCCACCTACGAGCAGTACGTC. Protein product: CATEKGQATYEQYV.

V usage is TRBV7-9 and J usage is TRBJ2-7; 13 positions agree with TRBD2. In germline, CDR1 is SEHNR, CDR2 FQNEAQ (reference sequence). With 3 bases clipped from V and 7 bases from J, the junction kept 6 bases outside the gene matches. The CDR3 runs 15 residues. The CDR3, as DNA: TGTGCCAGCAGCTTTTCAGGACTAGCGGGAGTTGAGCAGTACTTC. Translated, it gives CASSFSGLAGVEQYF.

The rearrangement joins TRBV7-2 to TRBJ2-7, with unresolved D. Germline CDR1 and CDR2: SGHTA and FQGNSA. The CDR3 is made up of 13 amino acids. The V and J ends lost 0 bases and 3 bases respectively, with 6 bases between them. CDR3 loop: CASSLALNYEQYF. The CDR3 DNA is TGTGCCAGCAGCTTAGCACTGAACTACGAGCAGTACTTC.

Here the CDR3 reads CASSKVSGERNNEKLFF. Here the CDR3 DNA reads TGTGCCAGCAGCAAAGTAAGCGGGGAACGCAATAATGAAAAACTGTTTTTT. This sequence joins TRBV21-1 and TRBJ1-4. TRBV21-1 is recorded as a pseudogene. The CDR3 has 17 amino acids.

This clone appeared many times. The CDR3 reads CASTPRGRETQYF. The DNA of the CDR3 is TGTGCCAGCACTCCCAGGGGGAGAGAGACCCAGTACTTC. The V gene is TRBV2, the J gene TRBJ2-5; 7 bases agree with TRBD1. The germline CDR1 and CDR2 sequences are SNHLY and FYNNEI. After removal of 7 bases from V and 4 bases from J, the junction contained 6 bases not matched to a gene. This CDR3 is built from 13 residues. Based on the CDR3 plus reference TRBV2 and TRBJ2-5, the full variable domain is EPEVTQTPSHQVTQMGQEVILRCVPISNHLYFYWYRQILGQKVEFLVSFYNNEISEKSEIFDDQFSVERPDGSNFTLKIRSTKLEDSAMYFCASTPRGRETQYFGPGTRLLVL.

This rearrangement joins TRBV5-1 to TRBJ2-3, with a possible D match to TRBD2 (5 bases). Trimming removed 5 bases at V and 5 bases at J, with 15 bases between. CDR3 size: 14 residues. Germline-derived CDR1 and CDR2 are SGHRS and YFSETQ. The CDR3 here is CASRLGIAGDTQYF. CDR3 sequence (DNA): TGCGCCAGCAGACTCGGGATAGCTGGAGATACGCAGTATTTT.